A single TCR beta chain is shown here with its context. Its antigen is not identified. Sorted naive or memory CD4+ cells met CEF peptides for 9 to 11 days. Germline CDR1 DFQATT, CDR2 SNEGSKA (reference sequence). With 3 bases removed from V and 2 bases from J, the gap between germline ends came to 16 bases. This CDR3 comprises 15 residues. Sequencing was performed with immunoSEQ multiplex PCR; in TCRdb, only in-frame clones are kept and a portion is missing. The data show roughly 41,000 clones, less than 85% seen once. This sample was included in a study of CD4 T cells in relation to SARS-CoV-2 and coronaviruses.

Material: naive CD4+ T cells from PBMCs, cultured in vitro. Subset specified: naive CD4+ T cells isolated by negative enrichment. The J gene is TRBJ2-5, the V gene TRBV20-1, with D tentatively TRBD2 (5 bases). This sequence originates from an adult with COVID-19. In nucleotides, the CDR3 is TGCAGTGCTAGTCTGAGCGGCCTGATACAAGAGACCCAGTACTTC. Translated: CSASLSGLIQETQYF.